The 27 T cell receptor beta chains below were found in one sample sequenced in a study of early T cells in non-severe SARS-CoV-2 infection. One entry per CDR3 protein results from TCRdb running MiXCR on the 5' RACE reads. The sample records tens of thousands of distinct CDR3 sequences, 6% to 7% being singletons. The specimen was whole blood. The receptors derive from an adult who was a healthcare worker with PCR-confirmed SARS-CoV-2 infection or an uninfected control (not recorded which).

This clonotype was counted only a few times. This chain uses TRBV18 with TRBJ1-4; 11 nucleotides line up with TRBD1. This CDR3 is built from 15 residues. In germline, CDR1 is KGHSH, CDR2 LQKENI. Unmatched junction bases numbered 5, after V lost 3 bases and J lost 8 bases. The DNA for the CDR3 is TGTGCCAGCTCACCTGTCCGGGACAGGGGGGAAAAACTGTTTTTT. This gives the protein CASSPVRDRGEKLFF.

This clonotype was counted only a few times. The V call is TRBV5-1, the J call TRBJ2-2; D unresolved. The V and J ends lost 1 base and 1 base respectively, with 8 bases between them. This CDR3 is built from 15 residues. From germline, CDR1 is SGHRS and CDR2 YFSETQ. The CDR3 region has the DNA TGCGCCAGCAGCTTGTATTCTCGGAACACCGGGGAGCTGTTTTTT. This sequence encodes CASSLYSRNTGELFF.

This clonotype was seen at least ten times. The genes are TRBV28 and TRBJ1-6; a possible D gene is TRBD1 (6 bases). The CDR3 contains 15 residues. Deletions cut 8 bases from V and 8 bases from J, with 19 bases between. CDR1 is MDHEN and CDR2 is SYDVKM in the germline V gene. CDR3 DNA: TGTGCCAGCTCAGCCGGGGGCGACGGAGATTCACCCCTCCACTTT. Amino acid sequence: CASSAGGDGDSPLHF.

This sequence joins TRBV6-5 and TRBJ1-2; TRBD1 aligns across 7 bases. V lost 4 bases to trimming and J lost 8 bases; unmatched junction nucleotides: 13. Germline CDR1 reads MNHEY; CDR2 reads SVGAGI. The CDR3 has 15 residues. CDR3 region: CASSWNRGPYDGYTF. The CDR3 bases are TGTGCCAGCAGTTGGAACAGGGGACCCTATGACGGCTACACCTTC.

The chain has TRBV7-2 and TRBJ2-2, with no clear D. This CDR3 is built from 15 residues. The germline CDR1 and CDR2 sequences are SGHTA and FQGNSA. The V end was cut by 3 bases, the J end by 1 base, with 9 bases between. The CDR3 sequence: CASSFQIQNTGELFF. The CDR3 DNA reads as TGTGCCAGCAGCTTTCAGATACAGAACACCGGGGAGCTGTTTTTT. Complete variable domain (other parts from reference TRBV7-2 and TRBJ2-2): GAGVSQSPSNKVTEKGKDVELRCDPISGHTALYWYRQSLGQGLEFLIYFQGNSAPDKSGLPSDRFSAERTGGSVSTLTIQRTQQEDSAVYLCASSFQIQNTGELFFGEGSRLTVL.

This clonotype came up a few times. The rearrangement uses TRBV4-3 and TRBJ2-3; either TRBD1 or TRBD2 may fit D (5 bases each). V lost 1 base and J 3 bases, leaving 11 bases between the germline ends. This CDR3 is built from 15 residues. Per germline, CDR1 LGHNA and CDR2 YSLEER. CDR3 sequence (DNA): TGCGCCAGCAGCCAAGCTGGTGGGGGTACAGATACGCAGTATTTT. Encoded protein: CASSQAGGGTDTQYF.

This clonotype was detected many times. CDR3 DNA sequence: TGTGCCAGCTCACCAGTTTACAACACCGGGGAGCTGTTTTTT. It is translated as CASSPVYNTGELFF. This chain joins TRBV18 and TRBJ2-2; D uncertain. CDR3 size: 14 residues. Germline CDR1 and CDR2: KGHSH and LQKENI. Trimming shortened V by 2 bases and J by 2 bases, and 6 bases separated the two germline ends.

This clonotype turned up a few times. The gene calls are TRBV7-6 and TRBJ1-1, with D possibly TRBD1 on 5 matching bases. The germline CDR1 and CDR2 sequences are SGHVS and FNYEAQ. Trimming cost V 1 base and J 4 bases, with 25 bases left between them. This CDR3 spans 19 amino acids. The CDR3 protein is CASSLEVDSYGGLSTEAFF. The CDR3, as DNA: TGTGCCAGCAGCTTAGAGGTCGATTCCTACGGGGGGTTAAGCACTGAAGCTTTCTTT.

Ten or more counts support this clonotype. This chain uses TRBV19 with TRBJ2-4; no definite D call. The CDR3 length is 15 residues. V shed 6 bases and J shed 3 bases, with 15 bases lying between them. CDR1 and CDR2 from the germline V gene are LNHDA and SQIVND (reference sequence). The CDR3 sequence is CASRIQEFGKNIQYF. The CDR3, as DNA: TGTGCCAGTAGAATCCAGGAATTTGGCAAAAACATTCAGTACTTC.

This clonotype was seen a handful of times. The chain has TRBV5-5 and TRBJ2-3; weak D call: TRBD2 (6 bases). Per the germline V gene, CDR1 is SGHKS and CDR2 is YYEKEE (reference sequence). V lost 4 bases and J lost 0, with 9 bases in between. The CDR3 contains 14 residues. CDR3 bases: TGTGCCAGCAGCGTGACTAGTAGCACAGATACGCAGTATTTT. Amino acids: CASSVTSSTDTQYF.

This clonotype showed up many times. This chain connects TRBV2 to TRBJ1-4, with D possibly matching TRBD1 (5 bases). Trimming removed 7 bases from V and 1 base from J, with 7 bases in between. CDR3 length: 13 residues. Germline V gives CDR1 SNHLY, CDR2 FYNNEI. CDR3 nucleotides: TGTGCCAGCAAAAGGGGAACTAATGAAAAACTGTTTTTT. It specifies CASKRGTNEKLFF.

This clonotype was observed a handful of times. This chain connects TRBV2 to TRBJ1-2; D gene ambiguous. CDR1 and CDR2 from the germline V gene are SNHLY and FYNNEI. This CDR3 is built from 14 residues. V was pared by 1 base and J by 4 bases, with 10 bases between. Written as DNA, the CDR3 is TGTGCCAGCAGTGAAGGAATGGGCGGCTATGGCTACACCTTC. Encoded protein: CASSEGMGGYGYTF.

The rearrangement joins TRBV11-3 to TRBJ2-1; the D gene could be TRBD1 or TRBD2 (5 bases each). Germline-derived CDR1 and CDR2 are SGHNT and YENEEA. V was clipped by 4 bases and J by 0 bases, with 7 bases between them. The CDR3 runs 14 residues. The CDR3 spells CASSWDHSYNEQFF. For the CDR3, the DNA is TGTGCCAGCAGCTGGGACCACTCCTACAATGAGCAGTTCTTC.

V gene TRBV24-1 combines with J gene TRBJ1-1; no firm D call. Trimming left V 5 bases short and J 2 bases short, with 11 bases between. Germline V gene lookup returns CDR1 KGHDR and CDR2 SFDVKD. The CDR3 consists of 14 residues. The CDR3 nucleotides read TGTGCCACCAGTGTTTCCGGGCCCAACACTGAAGCTTTCTTT. It encodes CATSVSGPNTEAFF.

This clonotype was seen at least ten times. The gene calls are TRBV20-1 and TRBJ2-1, with 8 bases matching TRBD1. CDR1 DFQATT and CDR2 SNEGSKA come from the germline V gene (reference sequence). This CDR3 region has 14 residues. After removal of 4 bases from V and 4 bases from J, the junction contained 6 bases not matched to a gene. The CDR3 DNA sequence: TGCAGTGCTACCGGGACAGGCCGGTACAATGAGCAGTTCTTC. It yields the protein CSATGTGRYNEQFF.

This clonotype was detected only a few times. CDR3 in DNA: TGTGCTAGTGGTCCAGGGCCTTCGTGGGGAACAACTGAAGCTTTCTTT. The encoded protein is CASGPGPSWGTTEAFF. The chain carries TRBV12-5 and TRBJ1-1, with D tentatively TRBD1 (5 bases). Per the germline V gene, CDR1 is LGHNT and CDR2 is FRNRAP. V shed 5 bases and J shed 5 bases, with 21 bases lying between them. The CDR3 runs 16 residues. Drawing the rest from reference TRBV12-5 and TRBJ1-1, the complete variable domain is DARVTQTPRHKVTEMGQEVTMRCQPILGHNTVFWYRQTMMQGLELLAYFRNRAPLDDSGMPKDRFSAEMPDATLATLKIQPSEPRDSAVYFCASGPGPSWGTTEAFFGQGTRLTVV.

The CDR3 coding sequence is TGTGCCAGCAGCTCCCGAGCAGGCAGTAGTCAGACCCAGTACTTC. It codes for CASSSRAGSSQTQYF. The chain links TRBV7-2 to TRBJ2-5; D is unresolved. The V gene lost 4 bases and the J gene lost 6 bases, with 18 bases spanning the gap. The germline V gene has CDR1 SGHTA and CDR2 FQGNSA. The CDR3 sequence is 15 residues long. Based on the CDR3 plus reference TRBV7-2 and TRBJ2-5, the full variable domain is GAGVSQSPSNKVTEKGKDVELRCDPISGHTALYWYRQSLGQGLEFLIYFQGNSAPDKSGLPSDRFSAERTGGSVSTLTIQRTQQEDSAVYLCASSSRAGSSQTQYFGPGTRLLVL.

The sample holds many counts of this clonotype. V is TRBV28 and J is TRBJ2-3, with 7 bases that match TRBD2. The CDR3 contains 14 residues. Germline lookup yields CDR1 MDHEN and CDR2 SYDVKM. The V and J ends lost 7 bases and 3 bases, in that order; junction bases with no gene match: 7. The CDR3 nucleotides are TGTGCCAGCACTTGGGGGGGACGGACAGATACGCAGTATTTT. Translating it yields CASTWGGRTDTQYF.

This clonotype appeared many times. The rearrangement links TRBV18 to TRBJ1-1; D ambiguous. CDR1 KGHSH and CDR2 LQKENI come from the germline V gene. There are 15 residues in the CDR3. V was cut by 3 bases and J by 3 bases, with 14 bases left in between. CDR3: CASSPVGYSDTEAFF. The DNA of the CDR3 is TGTGCCAGCTCACCGGTGGGGTACTCGGACACTGAAGCTTTCTTT.

This clonotype was counted at least ten times. V usage is TRBV11-2 and J usage is TRBJ1-1; 7 bases map to TRBD1. This CDR3 has 14 amino acids. In germline, CDR1 is SGHAT, CDR2 FQNNGV. J lost 4 bases, V lost 1 base, and 3 bases had no gene match. In nucleotides, the CDR3 is TGTGCCAGCAGCTTAGGACAGGGAGGCACTGAAGCTTTCTTT. Its translation: CASSLGQGGTEAFF.

There are a few counts of this clonotype. The chain uses TRBV6-6 and TRBJ2-7, with 7 bases fitting TRBD1. J gave up 3 bases and V 5 bases, and 16 bases lay outside the gene matches. Germline-derived CDR1 and CDR2 are MNHNY and SVGAGI (reference sequence). This CDR3 has 17 residues. CDR3 region: CASSQFPVGGTFYEQYF. The CDR3 DNA sequence: TGTGCCAGCAGTCAATTCCCGGTAGGGGGCACTTTCTACGAGCAGTACTTC.

V gene TRBV30 combines with J gene TRBJ1-6; D unclear. The CDR3 is 16 residues long. V lost 4 bases to trimming and J lost 8 bases, with 21 bases between them. Looked up from germline, CDR1 is GTSNPN and CDR2 is SVGIG (reference sequence). CDR3 region: CAWTWSWSEGDSPLHF. The CDR3 coding sequence is TGTGCCTGGACCTGGTCTTGGTCAGAGGGAGATTCACCCCTCCACTTT.

This chain uses TRBV7-9 with TRBJ2-1, with D possibly being TRBD1 (5 bases). Germline V gives CDR1 SEHNR, CDR2 FQNEAQ (reference sequence). The CDR3 is 15 residues long. V was cut by 5 bases and J by 6 bases, with 17 bases left in between. The chain's CDR3 is CASSPRRQGGNEQFF. The CDR3 nucleotides are TGTGCCAGCAGCCCCCGCCGGCAGGGTGGCAATGAGCAGTTCTTC.

This clonotype was found many times. The chain is built from TRBV5-4 and TRBJ2-7; D may be TRBD1 (6 bases). The CDR3 has 15 residues. Trimming cost V 3 bases and J 1 base, with 14 bases left between them. CDR1 and CDR2 from the germline V gene are SGHNT and YYREEE (reference sequence). The CDR3 sequence is CASSSVGTISYEQYF. The CDR3 DNA reads as TGTGCCAGCAGCTCAGTGGGGACAATATCCTACGAGCAGTACTTC. Drawing the rest from reference TRBV5-4 and TRBJ2-7, the complete variable domain is ETGVTQSPTHLIKTRGQQVTLRCSSQSGHNTVSWYQQALGQGPQFIFQYYREEENGRGNFPPRFSGLQFPNYSSELNVNALELDDSALYLCASSSVGTISYEQYFGPGTRLTVT.

The genes are TRBV12-5 and TRBJ1-1; D remains unclear. The V gene's germline CDR1 is LGHNT and CDR2 FRNRAP. CDR3 length: 13 residues. The germline V and J ends were trimmed by 3 bases and 1 base, with 6 bases remaining between them. Here the CDR3 DNA reads TGTGCTAGTGGTTTCGGGGAGAACACTGAAGCTTTCTTT. The encoded protein is CASGFGENTEAFF.

The CDR3 DNA sequence: TGTGCCAGCAGCTTAGTCGAAGGACAGTTCTCTGGGGCCAACGTCCTGACTTTC. Translating gives CASSLVEGQFSGANVLTF. This chain joins TRBV11-2 and TRBJ2-6, with D possibly matching TRBD1 (6 bases). Trimming took 1 base from V and 0 from J, leaving 13 bases between them. Germline CDR1 reads SGHAT; CDR2 reads FQNNGV. CDR3 size: 18 residues.

The table lists this clonotype with a few counts. This sequence joins TRBV19 and TRBJ1-4; D is possibly TRBD1 (5 bases). CDR1 LNHDA and CDR2 SQIVND come from the germline V gene (reference sequence). The CDR3 length is 15 residues. V was trimmed by 3 bases and J by 4 bases, leaving 12 bases between them. CDR3 loop: CASSIGGANNEKLFF. The CDR3, as DNA: TGTGCCAGTAGTATTGGCGGGGCGAATAATGAAAAACTGTTTTTT. The full variable domain, its missing parts supplied by reference TRBV19 and TRBJ1-4, is DGGITQSPKYLFRKEGQNVTLSCEQNLNHDAMYWYRQDPGQGLRLIYYSQIVNDFQKGDIAEGYSVSREKKESFPLTVTSAQKNPTAFYLCASSIGGANNEKLFFGSGTQLSVL.